Below are 31 T cell receptor beta chains sequenced from a single sample in a study of T cell repertoires in cytomegalovirus infection. Each CDR3 protein is one row after TCRdb ran MiXCR on the reads. In the table there are 310,000 or so distinct CDR3 sequences, about 9.2% of which are singletons. Sequencing was done on a sample of PBMCs. Receptor source: a human donor in good health (CMV status not recorded). Some clones in this sample may be carry-over from other donors' samples.

The genes are TRBV10-3 and TRBJ1-2; D unclear. The length of the CDR3 is 13 residues. Germline V lookup: CDR1 ENHRY, CDR2 SYGVKD. Trimming shortened V by 7 bases and J by 5 bases, and 14 bases separated the two germline ends. The chain's CDR3 is CAITPSKSYGYTF. The CDR3 DNA reads as TGTGCCATCACTCCCTCAAAAAGTTATGGCTACACCTTC.

This clonotype was observed many times. The rearrangement joins TRBV7-8 to TRBJ1-4, with a weak D call TRBD1 (6 bases). This CDR3 has 15 residues. Trimming removed 1 base at V and 4 bases at J, with 10 bases between. Germline V lookup: CDR1 SGHVS, CDR2 FQNEAQ. The CDR3 nucleotides read TGTGCCAGCAGCTTAGATGTAGGGGGTAATGAAAAACTGTTTTTT. It yields the protein CASSLDVGGNEKLFF.

This clonotype has at least ten counts. The chain combines TRBV7-9 with TRBJ2-1; no firm D call. V was pared by 5 bases and J by 8 bases, with 13 bases between. Germline CDR1 and CDR2: SEHNR and FQNEAQ (reference sequence). The CDR3 has 13 amino acids. The CDR3 coding sequence is TGTGCCAGCAGCCCGCGTCAGTGGCATGAGCAGTTCTTC. Its translation: CASSPRQWHEQFF.

This clonotype has a count of ten or more. The rearrangement uses TRBV7-2 and TRBJ1-2; 8 nucleotides align to TRBD1. With 5 bases clipped from V and 4 bases from J, the junction kept 3 bases outside the gene matches. Germline CDR1 is SGHTA and CDR2 is FQGNSA. The CDR3 has 13 amino acids. The CDR3 loop is CASSVTGGYGYTF. In DNA, the CDR3 is TGTGCCAGCAGCGTTACAGGGGGCTATGGCTACACCTTC.

This clonotype was seen repeatedly, ten times or more. The chain uses TRBV25-1 and TRBJ1-5, with 9 bases fitting TRBD1. CDR1 and CDR2 (germline): MGHDK, SYGVNS. V was clipped by 2 bases and J by 4 bases; unmatched bases: 3. CDR3 length equals 15 residues. The CDR3 DNA is TGTGCCAGCAGTGAAAGAGGACAGGGGAATCAGCCCCAGCATTTT. It is translated as CASSERGQGNQPQHF.

This clonotype came up many times. This CDR3 is CASSGNAQFF. The CDR3, as DNA: TGTGCCAGCAGTGGCAACGCCCAGTTCTTC. The chain uses TRBV6-4 and TRBJ2-1; D gene uncertain. Germline lookup yields CDR1 MRHNA and CDR2 SNTAGT. The CDR3 totals 10 residues. V was shortened by 4 bases and J by 13 bases, with 8 bases between the two germline ends.

This clonotype was seen at least ten times. The rearrangement uses TRBV7-9 and TRBJ1-6, with D perhaps matching TRBD1 (5 bases). Germline V lookup: CDR1 SEHNR, CDR2 FQNEAQ (reference sequence). The CDR3 consists of 14 residues. The V end lost 1 base, the J end lost 11 bases, and 12 bases lay between the germline ends. CDR3 region: CASSLGGDGTPLHF. The CDR3 DNA reads TGTGCCAGCAGCTTAGGAGGGGACGGGACACCCCTCCACTTT.

This clonotype showed up many times. The chain's CDR3 is CASSSGIAFVDGYTF. The CDR3 DNA follows: TGTGCCAGCAGCTCGGGTATAGCCTTCGTGGATGGCTACACCTTC. The V gene is TRBV7-9, the J gene TRBJ1-2; the D is unclear. The germline CDR1 and CDR2 sequences are SEHNR and FQNEAQ (reference sequence). Trimming removed 4 bases from V and 6 bases from J, with 18 bases in between. This CDR3 spans 15 amino acids.

This clonotype was counted at least ten times. The chain carries TRBV7-9 and TRBJ2-1; D is unclear. Trimming removed 2 bases at V and 0 bases at J, with 8 bases between. Germline values: CDR1 SEHNR, CDR2 FQNEAQ (reference sequence). CDR3 size: 15 residues. The CDR3: CASSLSGVSYNEQFF. CDR3 coding DNA: TGTGCCAGCAGCTTATCAGGAGTCTCCTACAATGAGCAGTTCTTC. The whole variable domain, remainder taken from reference TRBV7-9 and TRBJ2-1, is DTGVSQNPRHKITKRGQNVTFRCDPISEHNRLYWYRQTLGQGPEFLTYFQNEAQLEKSRLLSDRFSAERPKGSFSTLEIQRTEQGDSAMYLCASSLSGVSYNEQFFGPGTRLTVL.

This clonotype was seen a handful of times. The J gene is TRBJ1-2, the V gene TRBV20-1, with 12 bases matching TRBD1. The CDR3 loop spans 16 amino acids. CDR1 DFQATT and CDR2 SNEGSKA come from the germline V gene (reference sequence). The V segment lost 0 bases and the J segment 7 bases; nucleotides outside the gene matches: 9. For the CDR3, the DNA is TGCAGTGCTAGAGATCATTCCGGGACAGGGGGCTTTGGCTACACCTTC. It yields the protein CSARDHSGTGGFGYTF.

This clonotype came up many times. The chain has TRBV7-9 and TRBJ1-2; possible D gene TRBD1, 5 bases. Germline CDR1 is SEHNR and CDR2 is FQNEAQ (reference sequence). V lost 3 bases, J lost 0 bases, and 14 bases lay in between. CDR3 size: 16 residues. The DNA of the CDR3 is TGTGCCAGCAGCTTCGGGACCGCCTCGGCTAACTATGGCTACACCTTC. Translated: CASSFGTASANYGYTF.

This clonotype was counted many times. The V and J genes are TRBV7-9 and TRBJ2-1; D call uncertain. CDR1 is SEHNR, CDR2 FQNEAQ, per germline (reference sequence). V shed 0 bases and J shed 0 bases, with 12 bases lying between them. The CDR3 covers 17 residues. For the CDR3, the DNA is TGTGCCAGCAGCTTAGCGATCGGAGCCAGCTCCTACAATGAGCAGTTCTTC. This codes for CASSLAIGASSYNEQFF.

The table lists this clonotype with many counts. The chain has TRBV7-2 and TRBJ2-5; TRBD2 matches 13 bases. CDR3 length: 13 amino acids. CDR1 and CDR2 (germline): SGHTA, FQGNSA. The junction had 2 bases not matched to a gene; V was cut back by 8 bases and J by 5 bases. The chain's CDR3 is CASGTSGVETQYF. CDR3 in DNA: TGTGCCAGCGGGACTAGCGGGGTGGAGACCCAGTACTTC.

This clonotype was seen ten or more times. The V and J genes are TRBV7-2 and TRBJ2-5; unclear D gene. The CDR3 length is 13 residues. Per the germline V gene, CDR1 is SGHTA and CDR2 is FQGNSA. V dropped 6 bases and J dropped 4 bases, with 12 bases sitting between them. CDR3 in DNA: TGTGCCAGCAGTACGGTAGTAGGAGAGACCCAGTACTTC. Translated, it gives CASSTVVGETQYF.

This clonotype showed up many times. The chain uses TRBV7-8 and TRBJ2-7; D gene uncertain. V shed 5 bases and J shed 5 bases, with 13 bases lying between them. Per the germline V gene, CDR1 is SGHVS and CDR2 is FQNEAQ. The CDR3 is made up of 13 amino acids. This CDR3 reads CASSIGRVDEQYV. DNA for the CDR3: TGTGCCAGCAGCATTGGCCGGGTTGACGAGCAGTACGTC.

At least ten counts were recorded for this clonotype. The chain combines TRBV28 with TRBJ1-1; the match to TRBD1 covers 12 bases. Germline trimming cut 5 bases from V and 0 bases from J; bases unmatched to any gene: 4. CDR1 is MDHEN, CDR2 SYDVKM, per germline. CDR3 size: 16 residues. CDR3 nucleotides: TGTGCCAGCAGTGTAGGGACAGGGGGCCTGAACACTGAAGCTTTCTTT. It specifies CASSVGTGGLNTEAFF. The full variable domain, in which reference TRBV28 and TRBJ1-1 provide the parts outside the CDR3, is DVKVTQSSRYLVKRTGEKVFLECVQDMDHENMFWYRQDPGLGLRLIYFSYDVKMKEKGDIPEGYSVSREKKERFSLILESASTNQTSMYLCASSVGTGGLNTEAFFGQGTRLTVV.

This clonotype was picked up many times. DNA of the CDR3: TGCAGCGTGGGAGAAAGGAAGGATCAGCCCCAGCATTTT. It encodes CSVGERKDQPQHF. The gene calls are TRBV29-1 and TRBJ1-5; D unclear. The V and J ends lost 6 bases and 5 bases respectively, with 14 bases between them. The V gene's germline CDR1 is SQVTM and CDR2 ANQGSEA. This CDR3 has 13 residues.

This clonotype was seen repeatedly, ten times or more. The J gene is TRBJ2-2, the V gene TRBV20-1, with D possibly matching TRBD2 (5 bases). The CDR3 covers 15 residues. Trimming cost V 6 bases and J 1 base, with 15 bases left between them. Germline V gene data show CDR1 as DFQATT and CDR2 as SNEGSKA (reference sequence). CDR3 in amino acids: CSATTGKLNTGELFF. The CDR3 DNA is TGCAGTGCGACAACCGGGAAATTGAACACCGGGGAGCTGTTTTTT.

This clonotype was observed a handful of times. This chain links TRBV19 with TRBJ2-3; 15 nucleotides line up with TRBD2. V was pared by 1 base and J by 4 bases, with 0 bases of the junction left unmatched. Germline assignment: CDR1 LNHDA and CDR2 SQIVND (reference sequence). The CDR3 is 16 residues long. In DNA form, the CDR3 reads TGTGCCAGTAGTATAGGGACTAGCGGGGGGGCAGATACGCAGTATTTT. Protein: CASSIGTSGGADTQYF. The whole variable domain, filled in from reference TRBV19 and TRBJ2-3, reads DGGITQSPKYLFRKEGQNVTLSCEQNLNHDAMYWYRQDPGQGLRLIYYSQIVNDFQKGDIAEGYSVSREKKESFPLTVTSAQKNPTAFYLCASSIGTSGGADTQYFGPGTRLTVL.

The sample holds many counts of this clonotype. The chain has TRBV2 and TRBJ1-1; 7 nucleotides line up with TRBD1. Germline CDR1 and CDR2: SNHLY and FYNNEI. Trimming took 6 bases from V and 6 from J; bases not matched to a gene: 22. CDR3 length equals 18 residues. The CDR3 nucleotides are TGTGCCAGCAGAAATCTTAGACAGGGCGGAAGAGGATTCTCTGAAGCTTTCTTT. Encoded protein: CASRNLRQGGRGFSEAFF.

The chain recombines TRBV18 with TRBJ2-4, with 7 nucleotides matching TRBD2. V lost 1 base, J lost 1 base, and 7 bases stayed unmatched. Germline CDR1 reads KGHSH; CDR2 reads LQKENI. The CDR3 runs to 17 residues. Here the CDR3 DNA reads TGTGCCAGCTCACCACGGGGGGGGATCGATGCCAAAAACATTCAGTACTTC. Protein: CASSPRGGIDAKNIQYF.

The chain couples TRBV5-1 to TRBJ2-7, with TRBD1 matching over 7 bases. Unmatched junction bases numbered 8, after V lost 2 bases and J lost 6 bases. The CDR3 spans 14 residues. The V gene's germline CDR1 is SGHRS and CDR2 YFSETQ. This CDR3 reads CASSLGDRGSEQYF. In nucleotides, the CDR3 is TGCGCCAGCAGCTTAGGGGACAGAGGAAGCGAGCAGTACTTC.

A few counts support this clonotype. The chain recombines TRBV15 with TRBJ2-1; perhaps TRBD1 as D (5 bases). Germline CDR1 is LNHNV and CDR2 is YYDKDF (reference sequence). This CDR3 has 16 amino acids. Trimming cost V 0 bases and J 9 bases, with 18 bases left between them. CDR3 nucleotide sequence: TGTGCCACCAGCAGAGATGGTACCAGGGCAGTCAGTGAGCAGTTCTTC. Translated, it gives CATSRDGTRAVSEQFF.

The chain couples TRBV29-1 to TRBJ1-4; tentative D call: TRBD1 (5 bases). Trimming removed 2 bases at V and 8 bases at J, with 9 bases between. Per the germline V gene, CDR1 is SQVTM and CDR2 is ANQGSEA. The CDR3 is made up of 12 amino acids. The CDR3 DNA sequence: TGCAGCGTTGAACAGGGTGACGAAAAACTGTTTTTT. This encodes CSVEQGDEKLFF. Using reference TRBV29-1 and TRBJ1-4 for the parts outside the CDR3, the full variable domain is SAVISQKPSRDICQRGTSLTIQCQVDSQVTMMFWYRQQPGQSLTLIATANQGSEATYESGFVIDKFPISRPNLTFSTLTVSNMSPEDSSIYLCSVEQGDEKLFFGSGTQLSVL.

This clonotype was detected ten times or more. The gene calls are TRBV19 and TRBJ1-2, with 9 bases identical to TRBD1. The V gene's germline CDR1 is LNHDA and CDR2 SQIVND (reference sequence). The CDR3 is 17 amino acids. J gave up 2 bases and V 4 bases, and 11 bases lay outside the gene matches. CDR3 bases: TGTGCCAGTAGTACCAGGGACAGGGAAGTAGAGAACTATGGCTACACCTTC. Translating gives CASSTRDREVENYGYTF.

Many counts were recorded for this clonotype. The gene calls are TRBV28 and TRBJ2-3; D is possibly TRBD1 (6 bases). The V gene lost 4 bases and the J gene lost 6 bases, with 14 bases spanning the gap. CDR1 and CDR2 from the germline V gene are MDHEN and SYDVKM. This CDR3 is 14 amino acids long. The CDR3, as DNA: TGTGCCAGCAGTTACTATGGACAGACCGATACGCAGTATTTT. It specifies CASSYYGQTDTQYF.

This clonotype was seen ten or more times. The gene calls are TRBV5-1 and TRBJ1-1; no clear D. Germline CDR1 is SGHRS and CDR2 is YFSETQ. With 4 bases removed from V and 1 base from J, the gap between germline ends came to 14 bases. This CDR3 has 15 amino acids. The CDR3 protein is CASSLWSETNTEAFF. The DNA of the CDR3 is TGCGCCAGCAGCCTGTGGTCTGAAACGAACACTGAAGCTTTCTTT.

The rearrangement uses TRBV20-1 and TRBJ1-1, with a tentative D call TRBD1 (5 bases). Germline V gene sequence: CDR1 DFQATT, CDR2 SNEGSKA (reference sequence). The CDR3 sequence is 14 residues long. Deletions cut 0 bases from V and 0 bases from J, with 8 bases between. The CDR3 region is CSARDRQMNTEAFF. In nucleotides, the CDR3 is TGCAGTGCTAGAGATAGACAGATGAACACTGAAGCTTTCTTT.

The table lists this clonotype with many counts. The V and J genes are TRBV7-9 and TRBJ1-1; possibly TRBD1 for D (5 bases). The CDR3 length is 14 residues. Germline-derived CDR1 and CDR2 are SEHNR and FQNEAQ (reference sequence). V was trimmed by 5 bases and J by 6 bases, leaving 16 bases between them. This CDR3 is CASSQIDRLAEAFF. For the CDR3, the DNA is TGTGCCAGCAGCCAAATTGACAGACTGGCTGAAGCTTTCTTT.

This clonotype appeared many times. Compared with germline, one end of the junction differs, possibly owing to a read error. V gene TRBV6-1 combines with J gene TRBJ2-1; D not resolved. CDR3 length equals 11 residues. Per germline, CDR1 MNHNS and CDR2 SASEGT. DNA for the CDR3: TGTGCCAGCAGTGTGAGGCATGAAGAGATCTTC. Translated: CASSVRHEEIF.

This clonotype was seen only a few times. The chain's CDR3 is CASSLSGRPQHF. For the CDR3, the DNA is TGTGCCAGCAGCTTGTCCGGGAGGCCCCAGCATTTT. This chain connects TRBV5-6 to TRBJ1-5; D gene unclear. Germline assignment: CDR1 SGHDT and CDR2 YYEEEE. The CDR3 contains 12 residues. Trimming pared 1 base from V and 9 bases from J, leaving 8 bases between.